The 2 T cell receptor beta chains below were found in one sample sequenced in a study of T cell changes during pregnancy in multiple sclerosis. Sequencing was performed with immunoSEQ multiplex PCR; in TCRdb, only in-frame clones are kept and a portion is missing. The table shows around 31,000 clones, with 80% to 90% occurring only once. Sequenced material: CD8+ T cells from peripheral blood mononuclear cells, taken in the first trimester of pregnancy. These receptors came from a female donor with multiple sclerosis, enrolled in a pregnancy study.

The gene calls are TRBV2 and TRBJ1-1; 7 bases match TRBD1. CDR1 is SNHLY, CDR2 FYNNEI, per germline. Losses at the gene ends were 3 bases for V and 5 bases for J; bases not matched to a gene: 9. This CDR3 is 15 amino acids long. CDR3 nucleotide sequence: TGTGCCAGCAGTGAGGCCAGGGGGATCCTTACTGAAGCTTTCTTT. Protein: CASSEARGILTEAFF. The variable domain in full, with the rest retrieved from reference TRBV2 and TRBJ1-1, is EPEVTQTPSHQVTQMGQEVILRCVPISNHLYFYWYRQILGQKVEFLVSFYNNEISEKSEIFDDQFSVERPDGSNFTLKIRSTKLEDSAMYFCASSEARGILTEAFFGQGTRLTVV.

The chain is built from TRBV5-6 and TRBJ2-7; D not certain. The V end lost 5 bases, the J end lost 3 bases, and 6 bases lay between the germline ends. The germline gives CDR1 SGHDT, CDR2 YYEEEE. This CDR3 has 11 residues. The CDR3 loop reads CASSHNYEQYF. As DNA, the CDR3 is TGTGCCAGCAGTCACAACTACGAGCAGTACTTC.